This is a list of T cell receptor beta chains from one sample in a study of cytomegalovirus exposure and HLA in healthy donors. The repertoire was sequenced with immunoSEQ multiplex PCR; TCRdb's copy has only in-frame clones and lacks some. The repertoire consists of roughly 280,000 clones, with roughly two thirds occurring once and the leading ten covering under 3%. What was sequenced was PBMCs. The receptors stem from a female donor in good health and CMV-seronegative. Each CDR3 is given with its conserved first and last residue. Some rows have no size entry. The others give once, few or many, or a class for an expanded clone.

cdr3_length	clone_size	v_call	cdr3_aa
12	few	TRBV7-9	CASATPTSTQYF
13	NA	TRBV5-1	CASSLAGSSEQFF
14	NA	TRBV19	CASSLAGGGETQYF
16	once	TRBV4-1	CASSQGRRKTGNEQFF
11	once	TRBV5-6	CASTLNYGYTF
17	NA	TRBV4-2	CASSPRLAGATYNEQFF
14	NA	TRBV7-8	CASSLVGGSYEQYF
14	NA	TRBV7-2	CASSSGLAGETQYF
18	NA	TRBV7-9	CASSLEVPAPGGSEKLFF
17	NA	TRBV5-1	CASSWGTSGRSQETQYF
13	few	TRBV28	CASSPNSNEKLFF
16	NA	TRBV19	CASNFNAGGPGNEQFF
16	NA	TRBV7-9	CASSLGNRGLTYEQYF
20	NA	TRBV28	CASSLPGAGGLAGEIYEQYF
13	NA	TRBV27	CASSYQGAAEAFF
12	once	TRBV11-3	CASSPRQARAFF
18	NA	TRBV2	CASSELLGATTGANVLTF